A single T cell receptor beta chain is shown here with its context. This clone was counted only a few times. Its specific antigen is unknown. Base qualities were left out, and no much larger clone turns up one base away. This CDR3 is also generated by other DNA sequences in the sample. This entry is derived from a study of beta chain features in type 1 diabetes (dated by TCRdb to the late 2010s). As for the study more broadly: Patients and healthy donors did not differ in mean age, gender distribution, total cell number or subset yield. A total of 90 million to 130 million sorted cells were examined across all samples, and a strong correlation was observed between cell number per subset and RNA yield. The study compared TCRB repertoires of sorted circulating CD4+ T cell subsets between recently diagnosed type 1 diabetes patients and matched healthy donors. Regulatory and stem cell-like memory subsets were obtained from only 8 patients and roughly eight healthy donors, while naive and central memory subsets were obtained from all 30 or so donors.

All of the isolated RNA was reverse transcribed with the High Capacity cDNA Reverse Transcription Kit, so expressed TCRB transcripts were sequenced. Deep immunoSEQ sequencing was applied to naive, central memory and regulatory T cell samples, giving an average of about 3.7 million total reads per sample. After sorted cells were lysed in RLT buffer, RNA was extracted with DNase-treated RNeasy Micro or Mini kits, with the choice depending on cell number. To prevent cross-contamination, each cell subset was processed individually, whereas patient and healthy donor samples were processed jointly. The immunoSEQ multiplex PCR was used to amplify TCRB sequences from cDNA, yielding 87-bp fragments that span the CDR3 region. Amplicons were sequenced on the Illumina HiSeq platform. In the paper's pipeline: PCR bias was computationally corrected using synthetic template baselines, reads within Hamming distance 2 were collapsed, and singletons that could not be merged were discarded. By aligning reads against IMGT, V, D and J genes, CDR3 length, and insertions or deletions at six rearrangement sites were assigned. Within each subset, clonotype counts were normalized to sorted cell number, after which true diversity and Gini coefficients were computed with the tcR R package. The overlap coefficient, calculated on TCRB nucleotide sequences, was used to quantify repertoire sharing. As stored in TCRdb, this immuneACCESS dataset retains in-frame rearrangements with V and J assigned. A fraction of the clones does not appear; measured against another copy, unresolved V genes explain less than half of the discrepancy, and the remainder lacks a known reason. The V and J calls and clone size are taken from that table; D and trimming were inferred from the DNA. The sample data list 160,000 or so clones, and 11% of these were observed just once. The ten biggest clones cover roughly 2% of the sample.

CDR1 and CDR2, per the germline V gene, are ENHRY and SYGVKD. There are 13 amino acids in the CDR3, from cysteine to phenylalanine inclusive. The read is trimmed to its CDR3 DNA, 39 bases read in frame from base 1. V loses 1 base of germline sequence and J loses 3 bases, and the interval between the two ends is 7 bases. Study-wide findings and limitations: Because cDNA was sequenced instead of genomic DNA, highly expressing activated cells could be over-represented, though the groups showed no difference in activation or CD3 levels. In all four CD4+ subsets, TCRB CDR3 length was moderately but significantly shorter in type 1 diabetes patients. Because the HLA sub-analyses included only small numbers of individuals, any influence of HLA type on TCRB rearrangement was left unresolved. Fewer insertions and more nucleotide deletions at VDJ recombination sites were observed in patients with type 1 diabetes, implying thymic rearrangement abnormalities. The naive, central memory and regulatory TCRB repertoires appeared to resemble one another more closely among patients than among healthy donors. Shorter templates might be favored by PCR, yet because patient and control samples were amplified and corrected together, any such skew would affect both groups equally.

Each donor gave one peripheral blood draw, averaging around 0.11 L, which was collected into heparinised tubes. A BD FACSAria II was used to sort naive, central memory, regulatory and stem cell-like memory CD4+ T cells with a panel that included CD45RO, CCR7, CD25, CD127, CD95 and CD27. Purity was above 98% for every sorted population. Right away, PBMCs were isolated by Lymphoprep density gradient centrifugation and were stained directly, with no culture step. To minimize batch effects, samples were stained and sorted in pairs, one healthy donor with one patient per experiment. The specimen sequenced was central memory CD4+ T cells from blood. This chain joins TRBV10-3 to TRBJ2-7, with the D segment identity uncertain. The TCR originated in a man between 18 and 35 years old in good health. The CDR3 sequence is CAISEWQSYEQYF. The DNA reads as follows: TGTGCCATCAGTGAGTGGCAAAGCTACGAGCAGTACTTC.